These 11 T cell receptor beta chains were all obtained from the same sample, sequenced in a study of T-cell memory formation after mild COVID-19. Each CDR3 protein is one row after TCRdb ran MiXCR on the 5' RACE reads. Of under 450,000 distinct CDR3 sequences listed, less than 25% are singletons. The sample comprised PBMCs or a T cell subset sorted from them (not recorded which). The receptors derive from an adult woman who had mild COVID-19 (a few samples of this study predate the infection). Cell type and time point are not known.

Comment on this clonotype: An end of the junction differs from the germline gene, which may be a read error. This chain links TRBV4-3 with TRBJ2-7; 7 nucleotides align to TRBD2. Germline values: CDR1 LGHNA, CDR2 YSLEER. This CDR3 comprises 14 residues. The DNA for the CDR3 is TGCGCCAGCAGCCAAGATCTGGGAGGGGCCCATCGAAACTTC. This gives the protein CASSQDLGGAHRNF.

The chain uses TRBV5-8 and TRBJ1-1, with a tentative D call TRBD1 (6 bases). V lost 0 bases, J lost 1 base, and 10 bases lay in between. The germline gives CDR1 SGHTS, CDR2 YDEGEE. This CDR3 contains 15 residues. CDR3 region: CASSLVGTTNTEAFF. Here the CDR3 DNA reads TGTGCCAGCAGCTTGGTGGGGACAACGAACACTGAAGCTTTCTTT.

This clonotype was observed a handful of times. CDR3 loop: CASSELRGQGPGKVYEQYF. DNA for the CDR3: TGTGCCAGCAGTGAATTGAGGGGACAGGGCCCCGGGAAAGTCTACGAGCAGTACTTC. The chain is built from TRBV25-1 and TRBJ2-7, with TRBD1 matching 9 bases. Germline CDR1 and CDR2: MGHDK and SYGVNS. CDR3 length equals 19 residues. V dropped 1 base and J dropped 3; count of bases not matched to a gene: 16.

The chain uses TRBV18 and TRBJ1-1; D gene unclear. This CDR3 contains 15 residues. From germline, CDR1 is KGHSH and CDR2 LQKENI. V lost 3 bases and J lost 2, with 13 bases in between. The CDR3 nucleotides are TGTGCCAGCTCACCGGGGTGGGAGTATAACACTGAAGCTTTCTTT. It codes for CASSPGWEYNTEAFF.

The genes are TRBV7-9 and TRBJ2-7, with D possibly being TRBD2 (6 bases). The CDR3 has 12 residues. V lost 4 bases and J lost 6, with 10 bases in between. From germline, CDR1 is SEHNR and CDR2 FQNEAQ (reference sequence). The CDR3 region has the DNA TGTGCCAGCAGCTACTCGGAGGGCGAGCAGTACTTC. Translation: CASSYSEGEQYF. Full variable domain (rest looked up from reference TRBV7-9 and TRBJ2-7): DTGVSQNPRHKITKRGQNVTFRCDPISEHNRLYWYRQTLGQGPEFLTYFQNEAQLEKSRLLSDRFSAERPKGSFSTLEIQRTEQGDSAMYLCASSYSEGEQYFGPGTRLTVT.

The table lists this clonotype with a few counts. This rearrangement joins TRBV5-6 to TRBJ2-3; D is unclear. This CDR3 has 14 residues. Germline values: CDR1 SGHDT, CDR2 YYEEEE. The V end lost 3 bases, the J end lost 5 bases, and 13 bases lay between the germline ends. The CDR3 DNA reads TGTGCCAGCAGCTCCGTACAGCGCCGAGATACGCAGTATTTT. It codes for CASSSVQRRDTQYF. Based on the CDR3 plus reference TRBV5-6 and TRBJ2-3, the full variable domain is DAGVTQSPTHLIKTRGQQVTLRCSPKSGHDTVSWYQQALGQGPQFIFQYYEEEERQRGNFPDRFSGHQFPNYSSELNVNALLLGDSALYLCASSSVQRRDTQYFGPGTRLTVL.

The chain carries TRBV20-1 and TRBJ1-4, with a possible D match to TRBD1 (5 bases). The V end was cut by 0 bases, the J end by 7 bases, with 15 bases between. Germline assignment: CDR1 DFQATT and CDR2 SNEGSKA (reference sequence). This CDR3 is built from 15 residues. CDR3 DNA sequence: TGCAGTGCTAGAGATAGGGGAATCTCAGGTGAAAAACTGTTTTTT. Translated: CSARDRGISGEKLFF.

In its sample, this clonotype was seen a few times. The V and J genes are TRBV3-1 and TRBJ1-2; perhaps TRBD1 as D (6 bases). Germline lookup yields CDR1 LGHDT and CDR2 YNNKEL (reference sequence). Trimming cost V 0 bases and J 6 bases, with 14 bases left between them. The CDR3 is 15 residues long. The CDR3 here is CASSQEGNREHGYTF. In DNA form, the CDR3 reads TGTGCCAGCAGCCAAGAGGGGAACAGGGAGCATGGCTACACCTTC.

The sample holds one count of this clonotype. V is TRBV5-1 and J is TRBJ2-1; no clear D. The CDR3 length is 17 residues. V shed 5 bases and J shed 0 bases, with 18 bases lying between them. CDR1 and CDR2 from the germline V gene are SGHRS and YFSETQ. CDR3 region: CASSSREQLSSYNEQFF. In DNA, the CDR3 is TGCGCCAGCAGTTCCAGAGAACAGCTAAGCTCCTACAATGAGCAGTTCTTC.

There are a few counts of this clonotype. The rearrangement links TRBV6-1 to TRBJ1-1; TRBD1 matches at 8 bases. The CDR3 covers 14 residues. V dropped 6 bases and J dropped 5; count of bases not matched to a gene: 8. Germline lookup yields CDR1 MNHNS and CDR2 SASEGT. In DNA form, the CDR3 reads TGTGCCAGCAGGGACAGGGTGAGGAGGACTGAAGCTTTCTTT. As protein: CASRDRVRRTEAFF.

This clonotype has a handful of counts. CDR3 bases: TGTGCCAGCAGTTTACTGGGGAGGGGTCTCAATGAGCAGTTCTTC. Encoded protein: CASSLLGRGLNEQFF. This sequence joins TRBV7-9 and TRBJ2-1; 7 bases are shared with TRBD2. The trim removed 6 bases at V and 6 bases at J, leaving 11 bases unmatched. The CDR3 is made up of 15 amino acids. Germline-derived CDR1 and CDR2 are SEHNR and FQNEAQ (reference sequence).